This T cell receptor (beta chain) was sequenced in a study of Graves' ophthalmopathy and Graves' hyperthyroidism. The study's findings and limits: The model's prediction of ophthalmopathy progression had 70.59% sensitivity and 72% to 80% specificity. Most expanded thyroid clonotypes above 0.001 frequency also appeared in blood.

Transcripts of RNA were the source for amplifying TCR beta CDR3 regions. HTBI primers primed a first-round RT-PCR, and a second-round multiplex PCR followed. TCRdb reanalysed the multiplex PCR reads using MiXCR and keeps one entry per CDR3 protein. The table includes under 250,000 distinct CDR3 sequences, about 22% detected once. V lost 2 bases and J lost 6, with 11 bases in between. The CDR3 contains 12 residues. Germline loops: CDR1 DFQATT, CDR2 SNEGSKA (reference sequence). As for this clonotype: The antigen is undetermined. A much larger clone lies a single base off, so this may be a read error.

Those donors who had ophthalmopathy presented with moderate-to-severe activity, a CAS of ≥3, a NOSPECS of ≥4 and a duration under 3 months. The sequence derives from a woman between 45 and 60 years old with Graves' ophthalmopathy. The sequencing input was peripheral blood. V usage is TRBV20-1 and J usage is TRBJ2-7; possible D gene TRBD2, 5 bases. CDR3 loop: CSARHLGGEQYF. The CDR3 DNA reads as TGCAGTGCTAGACACCTAGGAGGCGAGCAGTACTTC.